A selection of T cell receptor beta chains follows, all from one sample in a study of blood T cell repertoires in COVID-19. Clones were read by immunoSEQ multiplex PCR, and TCRdb kept only the in-frame ones, dropping some. The sample holds about 220,000 clones, roughly nine tenths seen once. The sequenced material came from peripheral blood. These receptors were collected from a woman aged 45-59 years with COVID-19, enrolled during active disease. CDR3s leave out the opening cysteine and the closing phenylalanine or tryptophan.

v_gene,CDR3aa
TRBV6-6,ASSRNIAGQGYHLATGELF
TRBV13,ASSSLSGANVLT
TRBV28,ASSFPIGSSYNEQF
TRBV5-4,ASKGEGGGLNYEQY
TRBV5-1,ASSFSRADTSPLH
TRBV30,AWSVGLQEPQH
TRBV2,ASSKGQPPYEQY
TRBV27,ASRPFTSAVSNQPQH
TRBV4-2,ASSQRQPTNEKLF
TRBV20-1,SATGGYGYT
TRBV19,ASSPARDRGSNQPQH
TRBV12-3/TRBV12-4,ASSFSAGELF
TRBV11-2,ASSLTAGGTGANVLT
TRBV6-5,ASRADRSGEQY
TRBV11-2,ASSLWGSEAF
TRBV27,ASSSPGTRSYT
TRBV28,ASSLPGRAF
TRBV7-2,ASLLAASYNEQF
TRBV19,ASSTTATTEAF
TRBV21-1,ASSKEGNRETGQPQH
TRBV3-1/TRBV3-2,ASSLRVEETQY
TRBV30,AWSAGTGGREKLF
TRBV13,ASSRRGGYT
TRBV12-5,ASGLDGQGLNQPQH
TRBV30,AWTSGGWSGNTIY
TRBV7-6,ASSPDRGGSYNEQF
TRBV19,ASTKAVGQGYGNVLT
TRBV10-3,AISDAGDNEQF
TRBV19,ASSITGLGNTIY
TRBV5-1,ASSLYGAGELF
TRBV4-1,ASSQVAQSEAF
TRBV10-3,AIRKTVSGNTIY
TRBV27,ASSPRGTGSNIQY
TRBV27,ASKGAVGYGYT
TRBV7-8,ASSLGDTSYGYT
TRBV5-6,ASSLEEWRGDTDTQY
TRBV19,ASSMNSGNTIY
TRBV19,VSSIVGGQSTQY
TRBV11-2,ASSPQRVGRTEAF
TRBV11-3,ASSFPHRGTEAF
TRBV10-2,ASSAGGGRETQY
TRBV5-1,ASSAGTARSYNEQF
TRBV5-4,ASQIGGGDEQF
TRBV5-6,ASSPTGRQYQETQY
TRBV12-3/TRBV12-4,ASRRTVGQPQH
TRBV6-5,ASSPTGGSGNTIY
TRBV11-2,ASSFRGTGTDTQY
TRBV6-2/TRBV6-3,ASSSQQGRQPQH
TRBV11-2,ASSSGLAGGQETQY
TRBV18,ASSPQDYYNEQF
TRBV14,ASSQGITSTDTQY
TRBV11-2,ASSSAGQGAKSPLH
TRBV12-3/TRBV12-4,ASSLGASETQY
TRBV14,ASSQYGTEAF
TRBV6-2/TRBV6-3,ASSYGAGQPKNIQY
TRBV27,ASSLPGGEDSPLH
TRBV5-6,ASSFQTGLTGELF